The 24 T cell receptor beta chains in this list originate from one sample, sequenced in a study of post-analysis software for immune sequencing data. General study findings and limits: TRBV5-6, TRBV5-1 and TRBV20-1 were among a handful of TRBV segments more frequent in patients than controls.

Researchers reported that TCR beta cDNA libraries carried unique molecular identifiers. MiXCR, run by TCRdb on the PCR reads, gives a single entry per CDR3 protein. The repertoire holds some 690,000 distinct CDR3 sequences, 55% to 60% seen once, with around 10% in the top ten. What these receptors recognize is not known. The sequenced sample was blood. The receptors here all came from a girl aged 2 to 9 with multiple sclerosis.

V and J are TRBV10-3 and TRBJ2-1; D call uncertain. CDR1 ENHRY and CDR2 SYGVKD come from the germline V gene. Trimming pared 8 bases from V and 5 bases from J, leaving 13 bases between. The CDR3 length is 13 residues. The CDR3 loop reads CAISGVANNEQFF. The CDR3 DNA is TGTGCCATCTCTGGGGTGGCGAACAATGAGCAGTTCTTC.

The chain joins TRBV2 to TRBJ2-1, with D uncertain. Deletions cut 1 base from V and 10 bases from J, with 5 bases between. Germline CDR1 SNHLY, CDR2 FYNNEI. The CDR3 spans 11 residues. CDR3 residues: CASSEGEEQFF. Here the CDR3 DNA reads TGTGCCAGCAGTGAAGGGGAAGAGCAGTTCTTC.

The genes are TRBV7-3 and TRBJ2-5; D is undetermined. There are 13 residues in the CDR3. V lost 2 bases and J lost 3, with 7 bases in between. Germline assignment: CDR1 SGHTA and CDR2 FQGTGA. The CDR3 DNA reads as TGTGCCAGCAGCTTATTTGGGGAAGAGACCCAGTACTTC. Translating it yields CASSLFGEETQYF.

There are a few counts of this clonotype. The V and J genes are TRBV20-1 and TRBJ2-1; D tentatively fits TRBD1 or TRBD2 (5 bases each). Between the trimmed V and J ends, which lost 4 bases and 14 bases, there was a span of 18 bases. The CDR3 loop spans 12 amino acids. Germline V gene lookup returns CDR1 DFQATT and CDR2 SNEGSKA (reference sequence). The CDR3, as DNA: TGCAGTGCTACAATTCGGACCGGGGCGAAGTTCTTC. Protein: CSATIRTGAKFF.

The chain combines TRBV20-1 with TRBJ2-1; 8 bases are shared with TRBD1. This CDR3 is built from 16 residues. Germline loops: CDR1 DFQATT, CDR2 SNEGSKA (reference sequence). With 4 bases clipped from V and 3 bases from J, the junction kept 11 bases outside the gene matches. This CDR3 reads CSATPTGAPDYNEQFF. The DNA of the CDR3 is TGCAGTGCTACACCGACAGGGGCCCCGGACTACAATGAGCAGTTCTTC.

This chain joins TRBV29-1 and TRBJ2-7, with 8 bases matching TRBD1. Gene TRBJ2-5 matches the end of the DNA better, so the J call may be wrong. The CDR3 runs 11 residues. Looked up from germline, CDR1 is SQVTM and CDR2 is ANQGSEA. In DNA, the CDR3 is TGCAGCGTTAGACAGGGGGAGACCCAGTACTTC. It translates to CSVRQGETQYF.

The chain uses TRBV5-5 and TRBJ1-2; no clear D. Germline CDR1 and CDR2: SGHKS and YYEKEE (reference sequence). CDR3 length: 16 residues. V was pared by 1 base and J by 3 bases, with 16 bases between. This chain's CDR3 is CASSLRVLGSDYGYTF. In DNA form, the CDR3 reads TGTGCCAGCAGCTTGCGGGTTCTGGGATCGGACTATGGCTACACCTTC.

The V gene is TRBV20-1, the J gene TRBJ2-7, with D unresolved. The DNA end lines up better with TRBJ2-5; the J call may be wrong. This CDR3 contains 14 residues. Germline V lookup: CDR1 DFQATT, CDR2 SNEGSKA (reference sequence). The CDR3 bases are TGCAGTGCCCCCACTCTGGGGTTACAAGAGACCCAGTACTTC. Its translation is CSAPTLGLQETQYF.

The genes are TRBV20-1 and TRBJ2-2, with 8 positions matching TRBD2. CDR3 length: 15 amino acids. With V trimmed by 3 bases and J by 4 bases, 7 bases remained unmatched. The germline gives CDR1 DFQATT, CDR2 SNEGSKA (reference sequence). CDR3 loop: CSARRGSGTTGELFF. The CDR3 DNA reads TGCAGTGCTAGGAGGGGTAGCGGGACCACCGGGGAGCTGTTTTTT.

The chain joins TRBV5-1 to TRBJ2-3; TRBD1 is a possible D gene (5 bases). Trimming stripped 0 bases from V and 6 bases from J, with 17 bases between. This CDR3 is built from 16 residues. Germline assignment: CDR1 SGHRS and CDR2 YFSETQ. CDR3 bases: TGCGCCAGCAGCTTGGGGGTGGGGCAGGCGTCGGATACGCAGTATTTT. It specifies CASSLGVGQASDTQYF.

V gene TRBV11-2 combines with J gene TRBJ1-1; D is ambiguous. V was clipped by 8 bases and J by 1 base, with 5 bases between them. CDR3 size: 11 residues. Germline values: CDR1 SGHAT, CDR2 FQNNGV. This CDR3 reads CASGENTEAFF. CDR3 coding DNA: TGTGCCAGCGGGGAGAACACTGAAGCTTTCTTT.

The table lists this clonotype with a few counts. The J gene is TRBJ2-1, the V gene TRBV27, with D possibly TRBD2 on 5 matching bases. Trimming cost V 6 bases and J 0 bases, with 12 bases left between them. Germline CDR1 and CDR2: MNHEY and SMNVEV (reference sequence). The CDR3 contains 15 residues. CDR3 loop: CASSGVGSSYNEQFF. As DNA, the CDR3 is TGTGCCAGCAGCGGGGTCGGCAGCTCCTACAATGAGCAGTTCTTC.

The chain uses TRBV20-1 and TRBJ2-3; D not certain. Trimming removed 3 bases at V and 0 bases at J, with 16 bases between. CDR1 and CDR2 from the germline V gene are DFQATT and SNEGSKA (reference sequence). The CDR3 totals 16 residues. The CDR3 DNA reads as TGCAGTGCTAGTGTGGGAAGGCAGATTAGCACAGATACGCAGTATTTT. Protein product: CSASVGRQISTDTQYF.

This clonotype has just a few counts. The rearrangement uses TRBV6-4 and TRBJ2-3; TRBD2 matches 12 bases. The germline V gene encodes CDR1 MRHNA and CDR2 SNTAGT. This CDR3 has 15 residues. V lost 6 bases and J lost 4; bases outside the gene matches: 5. For the CDR3, the DNA is TGTGCCAGCAGCATGACTAGCGGGAGCTCAGATACGCAGTATTTT. Its protein product is CASSMTSGSSDTQYF.

This clonotype has a single count. This rearrangement joins TRBV7-2 to TRBJ2-4; D may be TRBD1 (6 bases). The closer fit of TRBJ2-7 to the DNA end suggests the J call may be wrong. The CDR3 contains 15 residues. The germline V gene has CDR1 SGHTA and CDR2 FQGNSA. CDR3 region: CASSLGAGVVYEQYF. CDR3 in DNA: TGTGCCAGCAGCTTAGGGGCAGGGGTGGTCTACGAGCAGTACTTC.

The chain carries TRBV7-9 and TRBJ2-5; no firm D call. Trimming took off 2 bases at V and 0 bases at J, with 7 bases between the two ends. The CDR3 runs 14 residues. Germline loops: CDR1 SEHNR, CDR2 FQNEAQ (reference sequence). The CDR3 here is CASSLQQNQETQYF. CDR3 coding DNA: TGTGCCAGCAGCTTACAACAGAACCAAGAGACCCAGTACTTC.

The chain couples TRBV12-3 or TRBV12-4 to TRBJ1-5; D call uncertain. The CDR3 spans 16 residues. The germline V and J ends were trimmed by 2 bases and 3 bases, with 14 bases remaining between them. CDR3: CASSLNARQLNQPQHF. The CDR3 DNA follows: TGTGCCAGCAGTTTAAACGCGCGGCAGCTCAATCAGCCCCAGCATTTT.

This clonotype was observed a handful of times. This chain links TRBV12-3 or TRBV12-4 with TRBJ2-7; 10 bases align to TRBD2. J gave up 6 bases and V 3 bases, and 8 bases lay outside the gene matches. The CDR3 totals 15 residues. The chain's CDR3 is CASSLASGGSSEQYF. In nucleotides, the CDR3 is TGTGCCAGCAGTTTGGCTAGCGGGGGATCGAGCGAGCAGTACTTC.

The gene calls are TRBV5-6 and TRBJ2-3; 9 bases agree with TRBD1. Per the germline V gene, CDR1 is SGHDT and CDR2 is YYEEEE. This CDR3 has 16 amino acids. V shed 4 bases, J shed 6 bases, and the junction held 12 bases outside the gene matches. This CDR3 reads CASSAQGQGFTDTQYF. Here the CDR3 DNA reads TGTGCCAGCAGCGCCCAGGGACAGGGATTCACGGATACGCAGTATTTT.

The chain joins TRBV12-3 or TRBV12-4 to TRBJ2-3; weak D call: TRBD2 (5 bases). Deletions cut 6 bases from V and 0 bases from J, with 19 bases between. The CDR3 has 17 residues. The CDR3 reads CASRPVSGAYSTDTQYF. The DNA for the CDR3 is TGTGCCAGCAGACCTGTGAGCGGAGCCTATAGCACAGATACGCAGTATTTT.

On this clonotype itself: This may be a read error, as it is one base from a much larger clone. This chain connects TRBV7-9 to TRBJ2-3; TRBD2 aligns across 8 bases. Trimming at V came to 8 bases and at J to 1 base, leaving 2 bases not matched to a gene. Germline values: CDR1 SEHNR, CDR2 FQNEAQ (reference sequence). The CDR3 covers 13 residues. The CDR3 coding sequence is TGTGCCAGCTGTAGCGGGGGCACAGATACGCAGTATTTT. Protein sequence: CASCSGGTDTQYF.

This rearrangement joins TRBV29-1 to TRBJ2-7, with D possibly matching TRBD1 (5 bases). Germline-derived CDR1 and CDR2 are SQVTM and ANQGSEA. V shed 2 bases and J shed 0 bases, with 14 bases lying between them. The CDR3 contains 15 residues. CDR3 DNA: TGCAGCGTTGAAAGGCAGGGTGGACCCTCCTACGAGCAGTACTTC. As protein: CSVERQGGPSYEQYF.

This clonotype was observed a handful of times. V usage is TRBV10-3 and J usage is TRBJ1-2; TRBD1 aligns across 7 bases. V was clipped by 10 bases and J by 7 bases; unmatched bases: 0. The CDR3 contains 9 residues. Germline loops: CDR1 ENHRY, CDR2 SYGVKD. In DNA, the CDR3 is TGTGCCACAGGGGGTGGCTACACCTTC. Translating gives CATGGGYTF.

The chain is built from TRBV10-3 and TRBJ2-7, with 12 bases that match TRBD1. Trimming took 0 bases from V and 6 from J; bases not matched to a gene: 3. The CDR3 has 15 amino acids. Germline CDR1 is ENHRY and CDR2 is SYGVKD. The CDR3 nucleotides are TGTGCCATCAGTGAGTCGGGACAGGGGGCCGGCGAGCAGTACTTC. Translating gives CAISESGQGAGEQYF.